Listed here are 26 T cell receptor beta chains from one sample, sequenced in a study of blood T cell repertoires in COVID-19. Using immunoSEQ multiplex PCR, the repertoire was profiled, and TCRdb retains in-frame clones only, with some absent. Here the sample spans about 130,000 clones, approximately 80% being singletons. The sample was peripheral blood. These receptors were obtained from a man in his forties or fifties with active or convalescent COVID-19.

The rearrangement joins TRBV3-1 (or the pseudogene TRBV3-2) to TRBJ2-4; 8 positions match TRBD2. The CDR3 is 17 amino acids. CDR1 is LGHDT, CDR2 YNNKEL, per germline (reference sequence). The ends lost 3 bases at V and 1 base at J; junction bases unmatched: 8. The CDR3 region is CASSHAYSGVAKNIQYF. The CDR3 region has the DNA TGTGCCAGCAGCCACGCCTATAGCGGGGTGGCCAAAAACATTCAGTACTTC.

The chain links TRBV29-1 to TRBJ1-2; D gene unclear. The V and J ends lost 6 bases and 1 base respectively, with 9 bases between them. Looked up from germline, CDR1 is SQVTM and CDR2 is ANQGSEA. This CDR3 comprises 12 residues. CDR3 sequence reads: CSVVSGNYGYTF. As DNA, the CDR3 is TGCAGCGTCGTGTCGGGTAACTATGGCTACACCTTC. The complete variable domain, with remaining parts taken from reference TRBV29-1 and TRBJ1-2, reads SAVISQKPSRDICQRGTSLTIQCQVDSQVTMMFWYRQQPGQSLTLIATANQGSEATYESGFVIDKFPISRPNLTFSTLTVSNMSPEDSSIYLCSVVSGNYGYTFGSGTRLTVV.

The CDR3 coding sequence is TGTGCCAGCAGCCAAGGCAGGGATGGGGGCTACACCTTC. Residues: CASSQGRDGGYTF. V is TRBV3-1 (or the pseudogene TRBV3-2) and J is TRBJ1-2; D is possibly TRBD1 (5 bases). Germline-derived CDR1 and CDR2 are LGHDT and YNNKEL (reference sequence). The germline V and J ends were trimmed by 1 base and 8 bases, with 11 bases remaining between them. The CDR3 sequence is 13 residues long.

The rearrangement links TRBV13 to TRBJ1-2; 7 bases line up with TRBD1. This CDR3 region has 17 residues. Trimming removed 3 bases from V and 6 bases from J; junction bases left unmatched: 16. Per the germline V gene, CDR1 is PRHDT and CDR2 is FYEKMQ (reference sequence). The CDR3 region has the DNA TGTGCCAGCAGCTTGACCGCCACAGGGGCCCCTCGCCATGGCTACACCTTC. Its translation: CASSLTATGAPRHGYTF.

This clone was seen more than once but under ten times. The chain combines TRBV29-1 with TRBJ2-1, with 9 bases identical to TRBD2. Per germline, CDR1 SQVTM and CDR2 ANQGSEA. Losses at the gene ends were 1 base for V and 12 bases for J; bases not matched to a gene: 4. The CDR3 is 12 amino acids. CDR3 residues: CSVEASGIGQFF. The CDR3 DNA reads TGCAGCGTTGAAGCTAGCGGGATTGGGCAGTTCTTC.

V usage is TRBV6-5 and J usage is TRBJ1-5; D remains unclear. V lost 3 bases and J 6 bases, leaving 12 bases between the germline ends. CDR3 length equals 14 residues. CDR1 MNHEY and CDR2 SVGAGI come from the germline V gene. CDR3 DNA sequence: TGTGCCAGCAGTTATAATCGGTTTGGTCAGCCCCAGCATTTT. Its translation: CASSYNRFGQPQHF.

This clone occurred once. The rearrangement links TRBV5-6 to TRBJ2-1; the D is unclear. Trimming pared 3 bases from V and 8 bases from J, leaving 12 bases between. Germline values: CDR1 SGHDT, CDR2 YYEEEE. This CDR3 is built from 13 residues. The CDR3 loop is CASSSGSNDEQFF. CDR3 in DNA: TGTGCCAGCAGCTCCGGGTCAAACGATGAGCAGTTCTTC.

This clone was found a few times. The V call is TRBV18, the J call TRBJ1-5; tentatively, D is TRBD1 (5 bases). The CDR3 length is 15 residues. Germline V gene lookup returns CDR1 KGHSH and CDR2 LQKENI. V lost 5 bases, J lost 2 bases, and 13 bases lay in between. The CDR3 region is CASSDSRAGNQPQHF. DNA for the CDR3: TGTGCCAGCTCAGACTCCAGGGCGGGCAATCAGCCCCAGCATTTT.

This clone was counted a few times. This chain links TRBV18 with TRBJ1-2; 8 bases are a match to TRBD1. V was clipped by 4 bases and J by 1 base; unmatched bases: 8. Germline V gene data show CDR1 as KGHSH and CDR2 as LQKENI. This CDR3 contains 16 residues. CDR3 sequence: CASSRPGGLNNYGYTF. Written as DNA, the CDR3 is TGTGCCAGCTCACGTCCAGGGGGCCTGAATAACTATGGCTACACCTTC.

The CDR3 DNA follows: TGTGCCAGCAGCCCACAGGACAGGGCTAACTATGGCTACACCTTC. Translated, it gives CASSPQDRANYGYTF. V usage is TRBV3-1 (or the pseudogene TRBV3-2) and J usage is TRBJ1-2, with 8 bases lining up with TRBD1. The CDR3 totals 15 residues. CDR1 is LGHDT and CDR2 is YNNKEL in the germline V gene (reference sequence). V was clipped by 4 bases and J by 0 bases; unmatched bases: 4.

Remarks on this clone: A read error is likely, as this CDR3 ends without the conserved phenylalanine or tryptophan. The DNA is left out, because the CDR3 cannot be placed on it with certainty; the CDR3 is given as TCRdb lists it. The CDR3 protein is CASSLERGVEI. This chain links TRBV5-1 with TRBJ2-7; the listed D gene, TRBD1, was not tested against the DNA. Per germline, CDR1 SGHRS and CDR2 YFSETQ. A total of 11 residues make up the CDR3, ends included.

This clone was counted a few times. The J gene is TRBJ1-1, the V gene TRBV3-1 (or the pseudogene TRBV3-2); unclear D gene. Deletions cut 6 bases from V and 4 bases from J, with 12 bases between. The length of the CDR3 is 13 residues. Germline loops: CDR1 LGHDT, CDR2 YNNKEL (reference sequence). The CDR3 loop reads CASRRSEITEAFF. DNA for the CDR3: TGTGCCAGCAGGAGAAGCGAGATCACTGAAGCTTTCTTT.

The genes are TRBV19 and TRBJ1-6; D is undetermined. The germline gives CDR1 LNHDA, CDR2 SQIVND (reference sequence). This CDR3 is 14 amino acids long. Trimming stripped 7 bases from V and 0 bases from J, with 7 bases between. The CDR3 DNA reads as TGTGCCAGTAAAGGGAGCTCCTATAATTCACCCCTCCACTTT. This encodes CASKGSSYNSPLHF. The full variable domain, rest sourced from reference TRBV19 and TRBJ1-6, is DGGITQSPKYLFRKEGQNVTLSCEQNLNHDAMYWYRQDPGQGLRLIYYSQIVNDFQKGDIAEGYSVSREKKESFPLTVTSAQKNPTAFYLCASKGSSYNSPLHFGNGTRLTVT.

Only one count was recorded for this clone. CDR3 region: CSASASSETQYF. In nucleotides, the CDR3 is TGCAGTGCTAGTGCCTCTTCGGAGACCCAGTACTTC. The chain uses TRBV20-1 and TRBJ2-5; D remains ambiguous. The CDR3 has 12 residues. From germline, CDR1 is DFQATT and CDR2 SNEGSKA (reference sequence). V lost 3 bases, J lost 5 bases, and 10 bases lay in between.

This chain uses TRBV3-1 (or the pseudogene TRBV3-2) with TRBJ2-5; TRBD2 matches at 8 bases. The V and J ends lost 0 bases and 6 bases, in that order; junction bases with no gene match: 6. Germline V gives CDR1 LGHDT, CDR2 YNNKEL (reference sequence). This CDR3 is built from 15 residues. This CDR3 reads CASSQDPSGGQTQYF. Written as DNA, the CDR3 is TGTGCCAGCAGCCAAGATCCCAGCGGGGGTCAGACCCAGTACTTC.

CDR3 protein: CASSSRQGGNTEAFF. CDR3 sequence (DNA): TGTGCCAGCAGCTCCCGCCAGGGTGGGAACACTGAAGCTTTCTTT. V is TRBV9 and J is TRBJ1-1; D might be TRBD1 (5 bases). This CDR3 spans 15 amino acids. Per germline, CDR1 SGDLS and CDR2 YYNGEE. Trimming took 4 bases from V and 1 from J, leaving 14 bases between them.

DNA of the CDR3: TGTGCCAGCAGTGAATCTGGCAGCAATCAGCCCCAGCATTTT. Translating it yields CASSESGSNQPQHF. This chain links TRBV6-1 with TRBJ1-5; no definite D call. Germline V lookup: CDR1 MNHNS, CDR2 SASEGT. The CDR3 has 14 residues. V was pared by 2 bases and J by 1 base, with 6 bases between.

Only one count was recorded for this clone. V and J are TRBV28 and TRBJ1-6, with TRBD1 as a possible D gene (6 bases). The CDR3 is made up of 12 amino acids. The V and J ends lost 5 bases and 18 bases respectively, with 17 bases between them. From germline, CDR1 is MDHEN and CDR2 SYDVKM. The CDR3 loop reads CASSPPRGGNHF. CDR3 nucleotide sequence: TGTGCCAGCAGTCCCCCGAGGGGGGGCAACCACTTT.

V is TRBV2 and J is TRBJ2-1; 14 nucleotides line up with TRBD2. Germline trimming cut 6 bases from V and 8 bases from J; bases unmatched to any gene: 9. Germline assignment: CDR1 SNHLY and CDR2 FYNNEI. The CDR3 contains 16 residues. In DNA form, the CDR3 reads TGTGCCAGCAGATTGACTAGCGGGAGGGCAAGCGATGAGCAGTTCTTC. Amino acids: CASRLTSGRASDEQFF.

The chain has TRBV7-9 and TRBJ1-1, with TRBD1 as a possible D gene (6 bases). Trimming cost V 5 bases and J 5 bases, with 21 bases left between them. Germline V CDR1 and CDR2: SEHNR, FQNEAQ (reference sequence). The CDR3 covers 16 residues. This CDR3 is CASSPRVPGVGTEAFF. The CDR3 DNA is TGTGCCAGCAGCCCCCGTGTGCCAGGGGTAGGGACTGAAGCTTTCTTT.

The chain couples TRBV9 to TRBJ1-2; D is unresolved. Trimming cost V 0 bases and J 0 bases, with 3 bases left between them. The CDR3 has 13 residues. CDR1 and CDR2 (germline): SGDLS, YYNGEE. The DNA of the CDR3 is TGTGCCAGCAGCGTAGTATCTAACTATGGCTACACCTTC. Its translation: CASSVVSNYGYTF. The full variable domain, its missing parts supplied by reference TRBV9 and TRBJ1-2, is DSGVTQTPKHLITATGQRVTLRCSPRSGDLSVYWYQQSLDQGLQFLIQYYNGEERAKGNILERFSAQQFPDLHSELNLSSLELGDSALYFCASSVVSNYGYTFGSGTRLTVV.

This rearrangement joins TRBV9 to TRBJ2-2; 7 positions agree with TRBD1. CDR3 length: 15 amino acids. Germline V CDR1 and CDR2: SGDLS, YYNGEE. The trim removed 4 bases at V and 6 bases at J, leaving 9 bases unmatched. DNA of the CDR3: TGTGCCAGCAGCCCCCAGGGGGTAGAGGCCGGGGAGCTGTTTTTT. As protein: CASSPQGVEAGELFF.

The chain carries TRBV2 and TRBJ2-7, with 9 bases fitting TRBD2. The V gene's germline CDR1 is SNHLY and CDR2 FYNNEI. V lost 7 bases, J lost 2 bases, and 6 bases stayed unmatched. This CDR3 spans 14 amino acids. The CDR3 DNA reads TGTGCCAGCATTGGGCTAGCGGGGACCTACGAGCAGTACTTC. Encoded protein: CASIGLAGTYEQYF.

The V call is TRBV24-1, the J call TRBJ2-5, with 8 bases lining up with TRBD2. After removal of 0 bases from V and 5 bases from J, the junction contained 4 bases not matched to a gene. This CDR3 has 15 residues. Germline values: CDR1 KGHDR, CDR2 SFDVKD. CDR3 in amino acids: CATSDLTAGEETQYF. The CDR3 region has the DNA TGTGCCACCAGTGATTTGACAGCGGGGGAGGAGACCCAGTACTTC.

This clone has a count of ten or more. Additional DNA sequences in this sample encode the identical CDR3. The genes are TRBV25-1 and TRBJ2-3; D is undetermined. The germline V and J ends were trimmed by 6 bases and 6 bases, with 7 bases remaining between them. CDR3 length equals 11 residues. Looked up from germline, CDR1 is MGHDK and CDR2 is SYGVNS. CDR3 bases: TGTGCCAGCAGCTACGGGGATACGCAGTATTTT. Residues: CASSYGDTQYF. Full variable domain (remainder filled in from reference TRBV25-1 and TRBJ2-3): EADIYQTPRYLVIGTGKKITLECSQTMGHDKMYWYQQDPGMELHLIHYSYGVNSTEKGDLSSESTVSRIRTEHFPLTLESARPSHTSQYLCASSYGDTQYFGPGTRLTVL.

This chain connects TRBV7-6 to TRBJ1-6, with TRBD1 as a possible D gene (5 bases). V lost 1 base, J lost 7 bases, and 11 bases lay in between. The CDR3 spans 15 residues. CDR1 is SGHVS, CDR2 FNYEAQ, per germline. CDR3 coding DNA: TGTGCCAGCAGCTTAGGAAGGGGCGAGAATTCACCCCTCCACTTT. Translation gives CASSLGRGENSPLHF.